Below, 14 T cell receptor beta chains from the same sample are listed, as sequenced in a study of blood T cell repertoires in COVID-19. TCRdb's copy holds only in-frame clones and misses some; the assay was immunoSEQ multiplex PCR. The sample yields over 400,000 clones, less than 90% seen once. Sequenced input: PBMCs or T cells enriched from blood (not recorded which). Receptors originate from a woman aged 55 to 70 who had recovered from COVID-19.

The J gene is TRBJ1-3, the V gene TRBV10-1; 9 bases align to TRBD1. V lost 4 bases and J lost 2; bases outside the gene matches: 3. Germline V gene lookup returns CDR1 WNHNN and CDR2 SYGVQD (reference sequence). This CDR3 has 15 residues. The CDR3, as DNA: TGCGCCAGCAGTGCCGGGACAGGGCCTGGAAACACCATATATTTT. This gives the protein CASSAGTGPGNTIYF.

This clone was seen just once. The V and J genes are TRBV5-1 and TRBJ2-3; 8 nucleotides agree with TRBD1. The V gene's germline CDR1 is SGHRS and CDR2 YFSETQ. With 1 base clipped from V and 1 base from J, the junction kept 5 bases outside the gene matches. This CDR3 has 16 amino acids. CDR3 DNA sequence: TGCGCCAGCAGCTTGCAGGGGGCGAGGGGCACAGATACGCAGTATTTT. Its translation is CASSLQGARGTDTQYF. The entire variable domain, with the rest obtained from reference TRBV5-1 and TRBJ2-3, is as follows: KAGVTQTPRYLIKTRGQQVTLSCSPISGHRSVSWYQQTPGQGLQFLFEYFSETQRNKGNFPGRFSGRQFSNSRSEMNVSTLELGDSALYLCASSLQGARGTDTQYFGPGTRLTVL.

The chain links TRBV6-6 to TRBJ1-6, with a tentative D call TRBD1 (5 bases). The V gene lost 5 bases and the J gene lost 6 bases, with 8 bases spanning the gap. CDR1 and CDR2 from the germline V gene are MNHNY and SVGAGI (reference sequence). This CDR3 contains 13 residues. CDR3 loop: CASSRQSNSPLHF. CDR3 DNA sequence: TGTGCCAGCAGTCGACAGTCTAATTCACCCCTCCACTTT.

This clone was recorded once. The rearrangement links TRBV27 to TRBJ2-7; tentatively, D is TRBD2 (5 bases). V was cut by 2 bases and J by 3 bases, with 14 bases left in between. The CDR3 contains 15 residues. The germline gives CDR1 MNHEY, CDR2 SMNVEV (reference sequence). CDR3 sequence: CASSLRRQGSYEQYF. The CDR3 coding sequence is TGTGCCAGCAGTTTACGCAGGCAAGGGAGCTACGAGCAGTACTTC.

The chain recombines TRBV19 with TRBJ2-5; a weak D match, TRBD2 (6 bases). Germline CDR1 reads LNHDA; CDR2 reads SQIVND (reference sequence). V lost 5 bases to trimming and J lost 5 bases, with 12 bases between them. This CDR3 spans 13 amino acids. CDR3 amino acids: CASSSGLRETQYF. The DNA for the CDR3 is TGTGCCAGTAGTTCGGGACTTAGGGAGACCCAGTACTTC.

This chain joins TRBV6-5 and TRBJ1-2; D is possibly TRBD1 (5 bases). Germline V CDR1 and CDR2: MNHEY, SVGAGI. The germline V and J ends were trimmed by 5 bases and 3 bases, with 16 bases remaining between them. This CDR3 comprises 15 residues. The CDR3 is CASSHPRVGDYGYTF. CDR3 nucleotide sequence: TGTGCCAGCAGTCACCCACGAGTAGGGGACTATGGCTACACCTTC.

The rearrangement links TRBV5-4 to TRBJ2-5; TRBD2 agrees at 11 bases. The CDR3 is made up of 17 amino acids. The V gene end was trimmed by 0 bases and the J gene end by 5 bases; junction bases not matched to a gene: 9. Germline V gives CDR1 SGHNT, CDR2 YYREEE (reference sequence). The CDR3 DNA reads as TGTGCCAGCAGCTTGGGAGGTAGCGGGGGGGCCGGGGAGACCCAGTACTTC. Protein sequence: CASSLGGSGGAGETQYF.

The chain is built from TRBV5-8 and TRBJ2-3; TRBD1 matches 7 bases. V trimming: 2 bases; J trimming: 2 bases; junction bases outside the gene matches: 11. Germline CDR1 SGHTS, CDR2 YDEGEE. This CDR3 is 17 amino acids long. The CDR3 loop reads CASSLLPTGRSTDTQYF. CDR3 sequence (DNA): TGTGCCAGCAGCTTACTCCCGACAGGGCGGTCCACAGATACGCAGTATTTT.

The chain couples TRBV2 to TRBJ2-3; maybe TRBD2 (8 bases). Trimming pared 7 bases from V and 9 bases from J, leaving 20 bases between. There are 14 residues in the CDR3. Per the germline V gene, CDR1 is SNHLY and CDR2 is FYNNEI. CDR3 protein: CASKPGLGGQTQYF. The CDR3 DNA follows: TGTGCCAGCAAACCGGGACTAGGGGGACAGACGCAGTATTTT. The full variable domain, with the rest looked up from reference TRBV2 and TRBJ2-3, is EPEVTQTPSHQVTQMGQEVILRCVPISNHLYFYWYRQILGQKVEFLVSFYNNEISEKSEIFDDQFSVERPDGSNFTLKIRSTKLEDSAMYFCASKPGLGGQTQYFGPGTRLTVL.

The genes are TRBV5-4 and TRBJ2-7, with 10 bases fitting TRBD1. Germline lookup yields CDR1 SGHNT and CDR2 YYREEE (reference sequence). With V trimmed by 4 bases and J by 4 bases, 5 bases remained unmatched. CDR3 length: 14 amino acids. Here the CDR3 reads CASSHRTGGYEQYF. The CDR3 DNA is TGTGCCAGCAGCCATAGGACAGGGGGATACGAGCAGTACTTC.

The genes are TRBV30 and TRBJ1-4; possibly TRBD1 for D (6 bases). Trimming shortened V by 0 bases and J by 7 bases, and 9 bases separated the two germline ends. Germline CDR1 GTSNPN, CDR2 SVGIG (reference sequence). The CDR3 loop spans 13 amino acids. CDR3 sequence: CAWSVGGGEKLFF. In nucleotides, the CDR3 is TGTGCCTGGAGTGTAGGGGGGGGTGAAAAACTGTTTTTT.

This clone appeared a few times. The chain has TRBV25-1 and TRBJ2-7, with 7 bases that match TRBD1. There are 12 residues in the CDR3. With 3 bases clipped from V and 4 bases from J, the junction kept 0 bases outside the gene matches. The germline CDR1 and CDR2 sequences are MGHDK and SYGVNS. The CDR3 reads CASSETGYEQYF. In nucleotides, the CDR3 is TGTGCCAGCAGTGAGACAGGGTACGAGCAGTACTTC.

The genes are TRBV30 and TRBJ1-1; a possible D gene is TRBD1 (5 bases). Germline-derived CDR1 and CDR2 are GTSNPN and SVGIG (reference sequence). Trimming shortened V by 1 base and J by 0 bases, and 6 bases separated the two germline ends. This CDR3 has 13 amino acids. CDR3 bases: TGTGCCTGGAGTGGACAGATGAACACTGAAGCTTTCTTT. Its translation is CAWSGQMNTEAFF. Full variable domain (missing parts from reference TRBV30 and TRBJ1-1): SQTIHQWPATLVQPVGSPLSLECTVEGTSNPNLYWYRQAAGRGLQLLFYSVGIGQISSEVPQNLSASRPQDRQFILSSKKLLLSDSGFYLCAWSGQMNTEAFFGQGTRLTVV.

The chain is built from TRBV3-1 (or the pseudogene TRBV3-2) and TRBJ2-1; a possible D gene is TRBD1 (6 bases). The CDR3 loop spans 15 amino acids. The ends were cut back, 3 bases at V and 9 bases at J, with 18 bases in the middle. Per the germline V gene, CDR1 is LGHDT and CDR2 is YNNKEL (reference sequence). CDR3 nucleotide sequence: TGTGCCAGCAGCCATTCGTACAGGGCGTGGGGTGAGCAGTTCTTC. This translates into CASSHSYRAWGEQFF.